This T cell receptor (beta chain) appears in the sequencing data of a study of blood T cell repertoires in COVID-19. In the authors' workflow: Reference gene primer amplification gave nucleated cell count estimates. Some clones are missing from TCRdb's copy, which holds only in-frame ones; the method was immunoSEQ multiplex PCR. The DNA gave D and trimming, while V, J and clone size come from that table. The sample lists a few hundred thousand clones, approximately 88% seen once, with less than 1% in the top ten. The CDR3 consists of 15 residues. V was pared by 4 bases and J by 0 bases, with 10 bases between. The V gene's germline CDR1 is MGHRA and CDR2 YSYEKL.

The sequenced sample consisted of peripheral blood. V usage is TRBV4-1 and J usage is TRBJ2-4; tentatively, D is TRBD2 (5 bases). This receptor was taken from a woman aged 40-49 years who had recovered from COVID-19. The DNA for the CDR3 is TGCGCCAGCAGCCTGGGAGTTCTAGCCAAAAACATTCAGTACTTC. Its translation: CASSLGVLAKNIQYF.